This T cell receptor (beta chain) was identified during a study of early T cells in non-severe SARS-CoV-2 infection (dated by TCRdb to about 2021). For the wider study: Because TCR sequencing relied on bulk RNA taken from unsorted whole blood, pairing of alpha and beta chains was not possible.

This was a case-control study nested in a cohort of healthcare workers in London, UK, who had nasopharyngeal swab PCR tests and blood samples taken every week. Healthcare workers were enrolled in the week of the UK lockdown, from 23 to 31 March 2020, and were followed every week for up to roughly 15 weeks. The study at large found these results: VDJdb matching was skewed toward anti-spike CD8 responses and likely underestimated virus-specific expansions, missing private and CD4 specificities.

This clonotype was detected only a few times. This receptor's antigen is unknown. Base-call qualities are not available, and no considerably larger clone is one nucleotide away. The library came from 5' RACE. Sequencing used a NextSeq 500. In the TCR library protocol, unique molecular identifiers were attached to individual cDNA molecules to correct for PCR bias and sequencing error. Both TCR alpha and beta chains were sequenced, and tight co-correlation was observed between alpha and beta sequence abundances in each sample. Turning to the authors' computational methods: Decombinator V4 was used to annotate the V gene, J gene and CDR3 of the TCR sequences. TCRs were defined as expanded if a significant change between any two time points was detected under a Poisson model with p below 0.0001. TCR abundances were normalised to the total number of TCRs sequenced per sample and expressed as counts per million. VDJdb, accessed 1 November 2021, was searched for CMV, EBV and SARS-CoV-2 annotated TCRs, excluding TCRs annotated for multiple antigens. In TCRdb, the public reads were trimmed at Q25 with fastp and aligned with MiXCR, with productive beta chains retained. Rows with one shared CDR3 protein collapse into an entry with the most common genes and DNA. The V and J calls and clone size come from TCRdb's table, not from the authors' own analysis. The sample has around 50,000 distinct CDR3 sequences on record, around 10% of them singletons. The ten biggest clones cover roughly 10% of the sample.

Input material: whole blood. The source is an adult who was a healthcare worker with PCR-confirmed SARS-CoV-2 infection or an uninfected control (not recorded which).

At the DNA level, the sequence is TGCGCCAGCAGATTTGGAGTGAATGAAAAACTGTTTTTT. Its protein is CASRFGVNEKLFF. The receptor chain draws on TRBV5-1 and TRBJ1-4, with no confidently assigned D gene. Taken from the germline V gene, the CDR1 and CDR2 loops are SGHRS and YFSETQ. Trimming takes 5 bases from V and 5 bases from J, and the germline ends sit 10 bases apart. Reading from cysteine to phenylalanine, the CDR3 counts 13 amino acids. This entry keeps only the CDR3 DNA: 39 bases, framed from base 1.